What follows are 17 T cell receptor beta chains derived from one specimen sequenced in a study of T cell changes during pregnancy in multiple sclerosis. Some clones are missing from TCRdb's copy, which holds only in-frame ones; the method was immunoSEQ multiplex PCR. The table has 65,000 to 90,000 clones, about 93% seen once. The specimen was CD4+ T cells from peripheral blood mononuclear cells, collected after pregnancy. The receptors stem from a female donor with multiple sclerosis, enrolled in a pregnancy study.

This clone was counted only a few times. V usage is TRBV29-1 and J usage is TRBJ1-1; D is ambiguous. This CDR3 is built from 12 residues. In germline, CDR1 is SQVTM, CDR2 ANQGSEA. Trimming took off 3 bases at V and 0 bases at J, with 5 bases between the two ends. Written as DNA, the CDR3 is TGCAGCGTTGATCGGTTGAACACTGAAGCTTTCTTT. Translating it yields CSVDRLNTEAFF.

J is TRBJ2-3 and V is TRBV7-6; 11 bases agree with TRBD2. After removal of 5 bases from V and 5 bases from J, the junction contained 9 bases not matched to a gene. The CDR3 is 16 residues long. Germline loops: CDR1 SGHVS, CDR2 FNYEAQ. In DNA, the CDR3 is TGTGCCAGCAGCCCAATAGCGGGAGGGTTGGGAGATACGCAGTATTTT. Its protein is CASSPIAGGLGDTQYF.

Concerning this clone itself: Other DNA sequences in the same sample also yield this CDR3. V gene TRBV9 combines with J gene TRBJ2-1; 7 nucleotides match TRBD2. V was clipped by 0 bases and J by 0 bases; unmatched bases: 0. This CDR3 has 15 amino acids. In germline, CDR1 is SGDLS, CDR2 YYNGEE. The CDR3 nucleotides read TGTGCCAGCAGCGTAGGGGGGGGCTCCTACAATGAGCAGTTCTTC. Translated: CASSVGGGSYNEQFF. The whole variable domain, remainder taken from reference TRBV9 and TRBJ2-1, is DSGVTQTPKHLITATGQRVTLRCSPRSGDLSVYWYQQSLDQGLQFLIQYYNGEERAKGNILERFSAQQFPDLHSELNLSSLELGDSALYFCASSVGGGSYNEQFFGPGTRLTVL.

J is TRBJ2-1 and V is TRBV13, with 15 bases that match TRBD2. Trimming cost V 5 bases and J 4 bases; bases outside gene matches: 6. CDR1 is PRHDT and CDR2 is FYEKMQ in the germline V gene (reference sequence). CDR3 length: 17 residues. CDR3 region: CASSIGLAGGLYNEQFF. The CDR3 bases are TGTGCCAGCAGCATTGGACTAGCGGGAGGGCTATACAATGAGCAGTTCTTC.

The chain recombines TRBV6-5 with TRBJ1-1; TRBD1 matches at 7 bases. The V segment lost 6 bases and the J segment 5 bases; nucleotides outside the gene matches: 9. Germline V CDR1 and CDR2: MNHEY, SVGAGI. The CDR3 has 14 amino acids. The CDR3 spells CASRIQGRRTEAFF. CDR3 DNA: TGTGCCAGCAGAATACAGGGGAGGAGAACTGAAGCTTTCTTT.

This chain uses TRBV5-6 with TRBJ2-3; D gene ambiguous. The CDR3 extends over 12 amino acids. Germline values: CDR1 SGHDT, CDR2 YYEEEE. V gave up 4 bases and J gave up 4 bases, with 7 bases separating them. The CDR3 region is CASSLGADTQYF. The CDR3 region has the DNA TGTGCCAGCAGCCTCGGAGCAGATACGCAGTATTTT.

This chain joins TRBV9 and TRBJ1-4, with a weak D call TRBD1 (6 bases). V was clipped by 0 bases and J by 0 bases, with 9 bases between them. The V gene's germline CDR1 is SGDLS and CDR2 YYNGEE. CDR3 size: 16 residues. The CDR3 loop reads CASSVGQAATNEKLFF. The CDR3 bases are TGTGCCAGCAGCGTAGGACAGGCAGCAACTAATGAAAAACTGTTTTTT.

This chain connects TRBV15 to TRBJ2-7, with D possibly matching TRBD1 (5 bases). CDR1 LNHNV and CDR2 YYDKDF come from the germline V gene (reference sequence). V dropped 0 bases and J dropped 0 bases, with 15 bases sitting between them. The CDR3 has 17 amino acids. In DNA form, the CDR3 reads TGTGCCACCAGCAGAGATCGAAGGGGTCGGAGCTCCTACGAGCAGTACTTC. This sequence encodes CATSRDRRGRSSYEQYF.

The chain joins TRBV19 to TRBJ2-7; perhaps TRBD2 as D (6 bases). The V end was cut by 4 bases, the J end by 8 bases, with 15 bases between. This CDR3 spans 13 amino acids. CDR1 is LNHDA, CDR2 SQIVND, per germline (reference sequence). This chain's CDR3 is CASSSLSGVQQYF. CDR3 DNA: TGTGCCAGTAGTAGCCTTTCGGGGGTGCAGCAGTACTTC.

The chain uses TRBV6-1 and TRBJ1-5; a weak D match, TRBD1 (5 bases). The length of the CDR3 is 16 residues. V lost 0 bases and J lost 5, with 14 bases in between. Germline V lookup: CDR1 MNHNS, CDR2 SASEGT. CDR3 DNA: TGTGCCAGCAGTGAAGCAACAGGCCCCCCGTATCAGCCCCAGCATTTT. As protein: CASSEATGPPYQPQHF.

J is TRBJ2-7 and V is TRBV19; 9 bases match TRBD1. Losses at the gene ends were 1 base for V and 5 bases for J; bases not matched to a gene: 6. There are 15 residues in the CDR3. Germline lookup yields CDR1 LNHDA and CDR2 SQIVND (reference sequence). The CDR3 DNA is TGTGCCAGTAGTATAGCCGGGACAGGGCGTCACGAGCAGTACTTC. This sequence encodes CASSIAGTGRHEQYF.

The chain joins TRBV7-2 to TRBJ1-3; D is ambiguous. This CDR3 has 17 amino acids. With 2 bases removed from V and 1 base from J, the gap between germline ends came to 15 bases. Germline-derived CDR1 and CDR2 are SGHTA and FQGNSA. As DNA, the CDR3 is TGTGCCAGCAGCTTAAATCCTTGGACTGGGTCTGGAAACACCATATATTTT. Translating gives CASSLNPWTGSGNTIYF.

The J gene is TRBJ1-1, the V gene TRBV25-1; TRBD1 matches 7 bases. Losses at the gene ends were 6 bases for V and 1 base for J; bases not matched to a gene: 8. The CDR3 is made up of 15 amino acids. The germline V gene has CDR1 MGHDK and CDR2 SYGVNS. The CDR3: CASRPITGANTEAFF. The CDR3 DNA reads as TGTGCCAGCAGACCTATTACAGGGGCGAACACTGAAGCTTTCTTT. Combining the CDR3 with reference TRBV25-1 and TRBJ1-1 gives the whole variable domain EADIYQTPRYLVIGTGKKITLECSQTMGHDKMYWYQQDPGMELHLIHYSYGVNSTEKGDLSSESTVSRIRTEHFPLTLESARPSHTSQYLCASRPITGANTEAFFGQGTRLTVV.

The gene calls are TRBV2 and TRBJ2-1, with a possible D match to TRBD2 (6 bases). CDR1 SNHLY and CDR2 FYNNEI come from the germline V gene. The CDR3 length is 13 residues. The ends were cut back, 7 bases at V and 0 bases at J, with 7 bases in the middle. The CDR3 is CASMGGSYNEQFF. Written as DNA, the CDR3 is TGTGCCAGCATGGGGGGCTCCTACAATGAGCAGTTCTTC.

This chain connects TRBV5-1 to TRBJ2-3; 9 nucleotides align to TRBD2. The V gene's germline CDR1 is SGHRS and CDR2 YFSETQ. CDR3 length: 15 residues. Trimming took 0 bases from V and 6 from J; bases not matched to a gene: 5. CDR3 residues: CASSLAGTSSDTQYF. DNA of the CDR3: TGCGCCAGCAGCTTGGCAGGGACTAGCTCCGATACGCAGTATTTT.

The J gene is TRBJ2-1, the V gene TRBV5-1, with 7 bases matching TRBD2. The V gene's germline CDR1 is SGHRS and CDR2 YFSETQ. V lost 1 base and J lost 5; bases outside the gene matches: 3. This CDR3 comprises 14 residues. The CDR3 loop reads CASSLYSGHNEQFF. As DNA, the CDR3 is TGCGCCAGCAGCTTGTATAGCGGGCACAATGAGCAGTTCTTC. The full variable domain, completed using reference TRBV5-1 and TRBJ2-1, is KAGVTQTPRYLIKTRGQQVTLSCSPISGHRSVSWYQQTPGQGLQFLFEYFSETQRNKGNFPGRFSGRQFSNSRSEMNVSTLELGDSALYLCASSLYSGHNEQFFGPGTRLTVL.

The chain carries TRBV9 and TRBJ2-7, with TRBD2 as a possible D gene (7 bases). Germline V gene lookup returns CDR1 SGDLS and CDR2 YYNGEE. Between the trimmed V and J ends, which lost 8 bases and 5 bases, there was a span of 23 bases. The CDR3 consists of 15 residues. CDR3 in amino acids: CARTGRASGINEQYF. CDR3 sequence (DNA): TGTGCCAGGACAGGAAGAGCCAGCGGGATCAACGAGCAGTACTTC.